Shown below are 2 T cell receptor beta chains from a single sample sequenced in a study of T cell responses to AZD1222 COVID-19 vaccine. TCRdb's table, derived via immunoSEQ multiplex PCR, lists solely in-frame clones and lacks some. The profile shows 130,000 or so clones, more than 85% of them singletons. The sequencing here drew on peripheral blood, taken on day 0 of MenACWY control vaccination. All receptors come from an adult in good health.

This clone occurred a few times. The V call is TRBV21-1, the J call TRBJ1-2; the table calls TRBD1, which could not be checked here. TRBV21-1 represents a pseudogene. The CDR3 has 16 residues. CDR3 protein: CASSKGQGRSNYGYTF. The CDR3, as DNA: TGTGCCAGCAGCAAGGGACAGGGGCGTTCTAACTATGGCTACACCTTC.

The chain uses TRBV28 and TRBJ1-2, with D unresolved. The V gene lost 5 bases and the J gene lost 4 bases, with 11 bases spanning the gap. This CDR3 region has 13 residues. CDR1 and CDR2 (germline): MDHEN, SYDVKM. In nucleotides, the CDR3 is TGTGCCAGCAGTGGTCAGATTTCCTATGGCTACACCTTC. This codes for CASSGQISYGYTF.